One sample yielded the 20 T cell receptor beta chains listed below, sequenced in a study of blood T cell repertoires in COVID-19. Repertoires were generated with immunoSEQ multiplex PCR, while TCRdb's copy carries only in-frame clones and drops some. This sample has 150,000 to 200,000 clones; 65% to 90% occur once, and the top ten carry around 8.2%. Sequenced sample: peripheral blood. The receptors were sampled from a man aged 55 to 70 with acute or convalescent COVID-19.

The CDR3 DNA follows: TGCGCCAGCAGTGAGACAAGGGGAAAAAGTCAGCCCCAGCATTTT. It codes for CASSETRGKSQPQHF. The rearrangement joins TRBV10-2 to TRBJ1-5; TRBD1 might be the D (5 bases). The CDR3 extends over 15 amino acids. V dropped 2 bases and J dropped 6 bases, with 14 bases sitting between them. The germline V gene encodes CDR1 WSHSY and CDR2 SAAADI.

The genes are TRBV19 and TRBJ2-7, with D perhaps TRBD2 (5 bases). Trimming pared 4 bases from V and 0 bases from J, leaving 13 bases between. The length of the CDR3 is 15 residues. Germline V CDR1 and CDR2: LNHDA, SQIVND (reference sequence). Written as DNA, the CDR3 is TGTGCCAGTAGTAGGCGGGCTAGGAGCTCCTACGAGCAGTACTTC. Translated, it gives CASSRRARSSYEQYF. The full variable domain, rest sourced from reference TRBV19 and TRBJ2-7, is DGGITQSPKYLFRKEGQNVTLSCEQNLNHDAMYWYRQDPGQGLRLIYYSQIVNDFQKGDIAEGYSVSREKKESFPLTVTSAQKNPTAFYLCASSRRARSSYEQYFGPGTRLTVT.

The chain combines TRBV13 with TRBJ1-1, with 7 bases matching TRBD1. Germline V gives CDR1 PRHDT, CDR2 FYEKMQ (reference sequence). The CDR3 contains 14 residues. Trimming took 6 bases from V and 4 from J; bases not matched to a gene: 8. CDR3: CASREGAGITEAFF. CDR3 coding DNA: TGTGCCAGCAGAGAGGGGGCCGGGATCACTGAAGCTTTCTTT.

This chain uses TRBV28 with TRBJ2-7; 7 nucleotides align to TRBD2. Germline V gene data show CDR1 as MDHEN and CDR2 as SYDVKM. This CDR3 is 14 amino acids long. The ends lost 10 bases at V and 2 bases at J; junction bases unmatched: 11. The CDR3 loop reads CATEVLGGAYEQYF. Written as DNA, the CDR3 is TGTGCCACCGAAGTTTTGGGGGGGGCCTACGAGCAGTACTTC.

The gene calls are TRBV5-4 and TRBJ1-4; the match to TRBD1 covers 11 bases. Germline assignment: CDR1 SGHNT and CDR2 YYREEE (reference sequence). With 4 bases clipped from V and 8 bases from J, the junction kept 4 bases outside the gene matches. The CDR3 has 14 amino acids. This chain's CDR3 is CASSHGTGGEKLFF. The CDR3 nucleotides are TGTGCCAGCAGCCACGGGACAGGGGGAGAAAAACTGTTTTTT.

CDR3 amino acids: CASSQDDTDYGYTF. The CDR3, as DNA: TGTGCCAGCAGCCAAGACGACACGGACTATGGCTACACCTTC. This chain links TRBV3-1 (or the pseudogene TRBV3-2) with TRBJ1-2; D gene uncertain. This CDR3 contains 14 residues. V lost 0 bases and J 3 bases, leaving 8 bases between the germline ends. Germline-derived CDR1 and CDR2 are LGHDT and YNNKEL (reference sequence).

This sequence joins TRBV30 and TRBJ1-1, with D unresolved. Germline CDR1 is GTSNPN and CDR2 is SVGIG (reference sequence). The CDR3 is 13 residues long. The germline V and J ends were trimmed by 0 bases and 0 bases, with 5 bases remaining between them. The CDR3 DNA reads TGTGCCTGGAGTGTAGCCCTGAACACTGAAGCTTTCTTT. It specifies CAWSVALNTEAFF. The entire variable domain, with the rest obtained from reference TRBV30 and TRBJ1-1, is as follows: SQTIHQWPATLVQPVGSPLSLECTVEGTSNPNLYWYRQAAGRGLQLLFYSVGIGQISSEVPQNLSASRPQDRQFILSSKKLLLSDSGFYLCAWSVALNTEAFFGQGTRLTVV.

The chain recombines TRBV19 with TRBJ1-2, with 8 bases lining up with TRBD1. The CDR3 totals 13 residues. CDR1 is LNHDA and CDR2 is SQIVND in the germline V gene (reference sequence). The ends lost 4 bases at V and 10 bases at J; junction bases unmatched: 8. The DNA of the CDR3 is TGTGCCAGTAGTACTCGGACAGGGCGGGACTACACCTTC. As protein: CASSTRTGRDYTF.

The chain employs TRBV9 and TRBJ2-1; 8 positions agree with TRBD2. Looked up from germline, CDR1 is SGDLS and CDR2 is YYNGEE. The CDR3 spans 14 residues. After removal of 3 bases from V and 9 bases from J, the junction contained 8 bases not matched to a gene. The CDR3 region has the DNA TGTGCCAGCAGCGCTCAAGGACTAGCCGGTGAGCAGTTCTTC. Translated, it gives CASSAQGLAGEQFF.

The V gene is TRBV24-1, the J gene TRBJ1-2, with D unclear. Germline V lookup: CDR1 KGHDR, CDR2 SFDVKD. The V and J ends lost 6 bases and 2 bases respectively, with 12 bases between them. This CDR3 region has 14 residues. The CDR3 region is CATSSEGWNYGYTF. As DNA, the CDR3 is TGTGCCACCAGTTCGGAGGGTTGGAACTATGGCTACACCTTC.

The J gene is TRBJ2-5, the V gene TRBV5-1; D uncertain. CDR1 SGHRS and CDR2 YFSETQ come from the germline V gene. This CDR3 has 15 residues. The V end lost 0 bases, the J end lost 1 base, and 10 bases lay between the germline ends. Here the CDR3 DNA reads TGCGCCAGCAGCTTGGATCCGGCGGCCCAAGAGACCCAGTACTTC. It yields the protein CASSLDPAAQETQYF.

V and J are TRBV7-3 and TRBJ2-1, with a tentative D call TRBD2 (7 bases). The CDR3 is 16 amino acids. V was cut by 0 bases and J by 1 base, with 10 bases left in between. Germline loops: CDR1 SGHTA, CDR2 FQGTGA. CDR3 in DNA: TGTGCCAGCAGCTTAACTGGGGGGGCGTCCTACAATGAGCAGTTCTTC. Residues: CASSLTGGASYNEQFF.

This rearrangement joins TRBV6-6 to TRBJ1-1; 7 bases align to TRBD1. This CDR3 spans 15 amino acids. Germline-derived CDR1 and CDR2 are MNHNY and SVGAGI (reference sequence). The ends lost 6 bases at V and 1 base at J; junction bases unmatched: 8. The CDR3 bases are TGTGCCAGCAGCGCCCCGGACAGGAGGAACACTGAAGCTTTCTTT. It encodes CASSAPDRRNTEAFF.

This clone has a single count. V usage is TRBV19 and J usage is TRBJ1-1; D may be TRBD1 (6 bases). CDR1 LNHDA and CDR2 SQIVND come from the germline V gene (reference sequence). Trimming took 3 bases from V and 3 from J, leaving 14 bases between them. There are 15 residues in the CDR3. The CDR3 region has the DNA TGTGCCAGTAGTATGATGGAGGGGGGGGACACTGAAGCTTTCTTT. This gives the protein CASSMMEGGDTEAFF.

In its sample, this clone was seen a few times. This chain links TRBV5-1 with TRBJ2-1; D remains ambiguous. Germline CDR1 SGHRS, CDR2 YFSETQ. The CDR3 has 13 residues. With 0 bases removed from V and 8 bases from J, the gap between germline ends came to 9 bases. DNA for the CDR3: TGCGCCAGCAGCTTGGTGAGCCGCGATGAGCAGTTCTTC. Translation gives CASSLVSRDEQFF.

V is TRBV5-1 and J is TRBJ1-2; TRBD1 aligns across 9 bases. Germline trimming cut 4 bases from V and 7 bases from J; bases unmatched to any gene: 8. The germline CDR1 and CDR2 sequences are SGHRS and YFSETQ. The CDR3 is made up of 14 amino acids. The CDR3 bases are TGCGCCAGCAGCGTAACAGGGGGCGACGCTGGCTACACCTTC. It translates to CASSVTGGDAGYTF. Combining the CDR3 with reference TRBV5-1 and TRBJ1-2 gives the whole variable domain KAGVTQTPRYLIKTRGQQVTLSCSPISGHRSVSWYQQTPGQGLQFLFEYFSETQRNKGNFPGRFSGRQFSNSRSEMNVSTLELGDSALYLCASSVTGGDAGYTFGSGTRLTVV.

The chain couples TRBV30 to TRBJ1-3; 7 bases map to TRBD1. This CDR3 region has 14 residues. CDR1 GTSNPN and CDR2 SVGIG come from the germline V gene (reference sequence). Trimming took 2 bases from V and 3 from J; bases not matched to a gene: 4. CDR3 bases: TGTGCCTGGAGTTCGACAGGGATTGGAAACACCATATATTTT. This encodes CAWSSTGIGNTIYF.

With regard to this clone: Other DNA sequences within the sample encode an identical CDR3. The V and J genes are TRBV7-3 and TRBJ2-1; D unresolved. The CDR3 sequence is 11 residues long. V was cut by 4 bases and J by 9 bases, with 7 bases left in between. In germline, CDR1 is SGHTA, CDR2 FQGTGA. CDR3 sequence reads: CASSSGGEQFF. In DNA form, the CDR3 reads TGTGCCAGCAGCTCCGGTGGTGAGCAGTTCTTC.

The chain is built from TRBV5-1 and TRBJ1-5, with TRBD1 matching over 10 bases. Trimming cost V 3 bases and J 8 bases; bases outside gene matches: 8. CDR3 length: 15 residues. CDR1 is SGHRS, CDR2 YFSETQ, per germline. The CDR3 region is CASSSGQGIGEPQHF. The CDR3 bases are TGCGCCAGCAGCTCGGGACAGGGGATTGGGGAGCCCCAGCATTTT. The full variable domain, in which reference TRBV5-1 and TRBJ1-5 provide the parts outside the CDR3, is KAGVTQTPRYLIKTRGQQVTLSCSPISGHRSVSWYQQTPGQGLQFLFEYFSETQRNKGNFPGRFSGRQFSNSRSEMNVSTLELGDSALYLCASSSGQGIGEPQHFGDGTRLSIL.

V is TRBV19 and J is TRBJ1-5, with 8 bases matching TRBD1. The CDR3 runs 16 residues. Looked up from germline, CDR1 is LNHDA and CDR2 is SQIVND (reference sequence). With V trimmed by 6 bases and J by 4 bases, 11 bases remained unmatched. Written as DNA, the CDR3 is TGTGCCAGTAGCCTCTATTCGGACAGGGCTAATCAGCCCCAGCATTTT. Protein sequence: CASSLYSDRANQPQHF. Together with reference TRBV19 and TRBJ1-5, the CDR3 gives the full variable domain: DGGITQSPKYLFRKEGQNVTLSCEQNLNHDAMYWYRQDPGQGLRLIYYSQIVNDFQKGDIAEGYSVSREKKESFPLTVTSAQKNPTAFYLCASSLYSDRANQPQHFGDGTRLSIL.